This T cell receptor beta chain was recovered during a study of shared clonotypes between healthy human individuals. The method was immunoSEQ multiplex PCR; TCRdb's version includes in-frame clones alone and lacks a portion of them. The sample lists 2.5 million or so clones, around nine tenths occurring once. With regard to this clone: No antigen is known for it.

Study-level results: Non-shared clonotypes displayed generation probabilities falling below those of clonotypes present in all four donors. When naive CD4 clonotypes were compared across several donors, approximately 5% were shared.

This sequence originates from a young man in good health. Sequencing used naive CD4+ T cells sorted from blood. Subset reported: CD45RA+ positively selected.

The CDR3 nucleotides are TGTGCCATCAGTGAGTCGGACAGGGCTCGGGAGCAGTACTTC. Its translation: CAISESDRAREQYF. The J gene is TRBJ2-7, the V gene TRBV10-3; 8 nucleotides agree with TRBD1. CDR3 length: 14 amino acids. The trim removed 0 bases at V and 7 bases at J, leaving 5 bases unmatched. Germline V CDR1 and CDR2: ENHRY, SYGVKD.